A single sample gave rise to the 31 T cell receptor beta chains below, sequenced in a study of beta chain features in type 1 diabetes. The whole isolated RNA underwent reverse transcription, so sequencing captured expressed TCRB transcripts. Method: immunoSEQ multiplex PCR; TCRdb's copy keeps in-frame clones and lacks some. The sample lists 120,000 to 150,000 clones; less than 11% were seen once. Sequenced: naive CD4+ T cells from blood. These receptors were collected from a young man in good health.

This clone has only a few counts. The genes are TRBV27 and TRBJ2-2, with 7 positions matching TRBD2. V shed 5 bases and J 0 bases; nucleotides not matched to a gene: 12. The CDR3 is 18 amino acids. Germline CDR1 reads MNHEY; CDR2 reads SMNVEV (reference sequence). In DNA form, the CDR3 reads TGTGCCAGCAGTGCCCATTTCAGCGGGGCCGCGAACACCGGGGAGCTGTTTTTT. Amino acid sequence: CASSAHFSGAANTGELFF.

The V call is TRBV2, the J call TRBJ1-5; D is unresolved. The germline V gene has CDR1 SNHLY and CDR2 FYNNEI. With 4 bases removed from V and 9 bases from J, the gap between germline ends came to 10 bases. The CDR3 runs to 12 residues. For the CDR3, the DNA is TGTGCCAGCAGTGTAGGTGGGCGGCCCCAGCATTTT. Encoded protein: CASSVGGRPQHF.

This rearrangement joins TRBV4-3 to TRBJ1-1; TRBD1 matches at 9 bases. The ends lost 4 bases at V and 1 base at J; junction bases unmatched: 4. The CDR3 is made up of 15 amino acids. Germline V gene data show CDR1 as LGHNA and CDR2 as YSLEER. The CDR3 DNA reads as TGCGCCAGCAGCCCCTCGGGACAGGGGAACACTGAAGCTTTCTTT. Protein: CASSPSGQGNTEAFF.

The chain couples TRBV7-2 to TRBJ1-3; TRBD1 is a possible D gene (5 bases). Trimming shortened V by 7 bases and J by 2 bases, and 12 bases separated the two germline ends. The CDR3 is 14 residues long. CDR1 is SGHTA, CDR2 FQGNSA, per germline. CDR3 nucleotide sequence: TGTGCCAGCACCCTACGGGGGACTGGAAACACCATATATTTT. Protein: CASTLRGTGNTIYF.

This clone was counted between two and nine times. This chain connects TRBV14 to TRBJ2-3; maybe TRBD2 (5 bases). V was trimmed by 4 bases and J by 7 bases, leaving 15 bases between them. The CDR3 has 14 amino acids. Germline CDR1 is SGHDN and CDR2 is FVKESK. Here the CDR3 reads CASSPKLWENTQYF. For the CDR3, the DNA is TGTGCCAGCAGCCCCAAGTTGTGGGAGAATACGCAGTATTTT.

This clone was picked up many times. The chain is built from TRBV15 and TRBJ2-7, with 9 nucleotides matching TRBD1. V lost 1 base to trimming and J lost 4 bases; unmatched junction nucleotides: 5. Looked up from germline, CDR1 is LNHNV and CDR2 is YYDKDF (reference sequence). CDR3 length: 15 amino acids. CDR3 nucleotide sequence: TGTGCCACCAGCAGAGGGGGGACAGGGAGGTACGAGCAGTACTTC. Amino acid sequence: CATSRGGTGRYEQYF.

This clone has just a few counts. The CDR3 nucleotides are TGTGCCAGCTGGGGACAGGGGGTAGCCTACGAGCAGTACTTC. It encodes CASWGQGVAYEQYF. The rearrangement uses TRBV6-5 and TRBJ2-7; 11 positions agree with TRBD1. Germline loops: CDR1 MNHEY, CDR2 SVGAGI. V shed 8 bases and J 2 bases; nucleotides not matched to a gene: 5. The CDR3 consists of 14 residues.

This clone has just a few counts. The rearrangement links TRBV28 to TRBJ2-2; 13 bases match TRBD2. CDR3 length: 17 residues. V lost 3 bases and J lost 3; bases outside the gene matches: 4. The germline V gene encodes CDR1 MDHEN and CDR2 SYDVKM. The CDR3 DNA reads TGTGCCAGCAGTTTCTCAGGACTAGCGGGGGACACCGGGGAGCTGTTTTTT. It translates to CASSFSGLAGDTGELFF.

This clone was seen a few times. The chain couples TRBV7-2 to TRBJ2-7; TRBD2 matches 13 bases. CDR1 SGHTA and CDR2 FQGNSA come from the germline V gene. V dropped 1 base and J dropped 5; count of bases not matched to a gene: 5. CDR3 length: 16 amino acids. The CDR3: CASSLVLAGGQDEQYF. CDR3 sequence (DNA): TGTGCCAGCAGCTTAGTACTAGCGGGGGGGCAGGACGAGCAGTACTTC.

This clone was seen more than once but under ten times. The rearrangement uses TRBV11-2 and TRBJ1-5; TRBD1 aligns across 8 bases. Trimming at V came to 4 bases and at J to 6 bases, leaving 5 bases not matched to a gene. The CDR3 has 14 amino acids. CDR1 is SGHAT and CDR2 is FQNNGV in the germline V gene. The CDR3 sequence is CASSSGQGGQPQHF. DNA of the CDR3: TGTGCCAGCAGCTCCGGACAGGGTGGTCAGCCCCAGCATTTT.

This clone was counted between two and nine times. V and J are TRBV7-2 and TRBJ2-4, with 12 nucleotides matching TRBD2. V was clipped by 4 bases and J by 6 bases; unmatched bases: 10. The CDR3 length is 17 residues. Germline values: CDR1 SGHTA, CDR2 FQGNSA. The CDR3 here is CASSSLEQGLAGNIQYF. The CDR3 DNA is TGTGCCAGCAGCTCGCTCGAACAGGGACTAGCGGGAAACATTCAGTACTTC.

DNA of the CDR3: TGTGCCAGCAGCCGCGGACAGGACTCTGGAAACACCATATATTTT. Translated: CASSRGQDSGNTIYF. V and J are TRBV7-8 and TRBJ1-3, with TRBD1 matching over 7 bases. V lost 5 bases, J lost 0 bases, and 4 bases stayed unmatched. Per the germline V gene, CDR1 is SGHVS and CDR2 is FQNEAQ. This CDR3 is 15 amino acids long.

The V and J genes are TRBV4-3 and TRBJ2-1; 8 positions match TRBD2. Looked up from germline, CDR1 is LGHNA and CDR2 is YSLEER. There are 18 residues in the CDR3. The V gene end was trimmed by 0 bases and the J gene end by 0 bases; junction bases not matched to a gene: 7. This chain's CDR3 is CASSQEGGGPSSYNEQFF. CDR3 coding DNA: TGCGCCAGCAGCCAAGAGGGCGGGGGGCCGAGCTCCTACAATGAGCAGTTCTTC.

The chain couples TRBV6-1 to TRBJ1-4; 10 positions match TRBD1. With 3 bases clipped from V and 0 bases from J, the junction kept 1 base outside the gene matches. The CDR3 consists of 16 residues. Germline CDR1 is MNHNS and CDR2 is SASEGT. In nucleotides, the CDR3 is TGTGCCAGCAGTGAGACAGGGGGCGCAACTAATGAAAAACTGTTTTTT. This codes for CASSETGGATNEKLFF.

The chain joins TRBV5-1 to TRBJ2-5; TRBD1 agrees at 11 bases. CDR1 SGHRS and CDR2 YFSETQ come from the germline V gene. This CDR3 has 15 amino acids. With V trimmed by 0 bases and J by 4 bases, 2 bases remained unmatched. CDR3 in DNA: TGCGCCAGCAGCTTGGAAGGGACAGGGGGAGAGACCCAGTACTTC. Encoded protein: CASSLEGTGGETQYF. The complete variable domain, with remaining parts taken from reference TRBV5-1 and TRBJ2-5, reads KAGVTQTPRYLIKTRGQQVTLSCSPISGHRSVSWYQQTPGQGLQFLFEYFSETQRNKGNFPGRFSGRQFSNSRSEMNVSTLELGDSALYLCASSLEGTGGETQYFGPGTRLLVL.

This clone was counted between two and nine times. This chain links TRBV5-1 with TRBJ2-7; 10 nucleotides agree with TRBD1. Germline loops: CDR1 SGHRS, CDR2 YFSETQ. This CDR3 is built from 14 residues. V shed 4 bases, J shed 2 bases, and the junction held 3 bases outside the gene matches. This CDR3 reads CASSAGQGAYEQYF. In DNA form, the CDR3 reads TGCGCCAGCAGCGCCGGACAGGGGGCCTACGAGCAGTACTTC.

V is TRBV5-4 and J is TRBJ1-6; TRBD1 agrees at 7 bases. The CDR3 runs to 17 residues. V shed 5 bases and J 7 bases; nucleotides not matched to a gene: 15. CDR1 is SGHNT, CDR2 YYREEE, per germline (reference sequence). The CDR3 region is CASSRDSALDRNSPLHF. As DNA, the CDR3 is TGTGCCAGCAGTCGGGACAGCGCGCTGGATCGAAATTCACCCCTCCACTTT.

This clone was counted between two and nine times. The chain carries TRBV19 and TRBJ2-3; 8 nucleotides line up with TRBD1. The CDR3 is 17 amino acids. The germline CDR1 and CDR2 sequences are LNHDA and SQIVND (reference sequence). V was clipped by 1 base and J by 0 bases; unmatched bases: 6. CDR3 sequence reads: CASSIVLQGASTDTQYF. The CDR3 region has the DNA TGTGCCAGTAGTATAGTCCTCCAGGGGGCGAGCACAGATACGCAGTATTTT. The full variable domain, its missing parts supplied by reference TRBV19 and TRBJ2-3, is DGGITQSPKYLFRKEGQNVTLSCEQNLNHDAMYWYRQDPGQGLRLIYYSQIVNDFQKGDIAEGYSVSREKKESFPLTVTSAQKNPTAFYLCASSIVLQGASTDTQYFGPGTRLTVL.

This clone was observed many times. The chain uses TRBV16 and TRBJ2-1, with unresolved D. V was cut by 5 bases and J by 1 base, with 12 bases left in between. This CDR3 has 15 residues. CDR1 is KGHSY, CDR2 FQNENV, per germline. Here the CDR3 reads CASSAQAHSYNEQFF. For the CDR3, the DNA is TGTGCCAGCAGCGCCCAAGCGCATTCCTACAATGAGCAGTTCTTC.

This clone was counted only a few times. The rearrangement uses TRBV6-6 and TRBJ2-7; perhaps TRBD1 as D (6 bases). The CDR3 consists of 12 residues. V was trimmed by 2 bases and J by 5 bases, leaving 7 bases between them. CDR1 is MNHNY and CDR2 is SVGAGI in the germline V gene (reference sequence). The CDR3 DNA reads TGTGCCAGCAGTTACCAGGGGCACGAGCAGTACTTC. Amino acids: CASSYQGHEQYF.

The sample holds a few counts of this clone. This chain connects TRBV7-2 to TRBJ2-7; D not resolved. Germline V CDR1 and CDR2: SGHTA, FQGNSA. This CDR3 is built from 11 residues. Trimming pared 5 bases from V and 4 bases from J, leaving 6 bases between. CDR3 DNA sequence: TGTGCCAGCAGCATACAGTACGAGCAGTACTTC. Protein product: CASSIQYEQYF.

The CDR3 nucleotides are TGTGCCAGCAGCATATACCGGACAGGGGGTTGTGTTAGCAATCAGCCCCAGCATTTT. As protein: CASSIYRTGGCVSNQPQHF. V and J are TRBV21-1 and TRBJ1-5; the table's TRBD1 call for D was not verified on the DNA. TRBV21-1 is noted as a pseudogene. CDR3 size: 19 residues.

This sequence joins TRBV2 and TRBJ1-1; no definite D call. The CDR3 contains 15 residues. Germline CDR1 reads SNHLY; CDR2 reads FYNNEI. The V end lost 6 bases, the J end lost 1 base, and 15 bases lay between the germline ends. The CDR3 DNA sequence: TGTGCCAGCAGAATAATTGAACAGACGAACACTGAAGCTTTCTTT. It encodes CASRIIEQTNTEAFF.

This clone was observed a few times. The V call is TRBV7-6, the J call TRBJ1-3; possibly TRBD1 for D (5 bases). Germline-derived CDR1 and CDR2 are SGHVS and FNYEAQ. The V gene lost 0 bases and the J gene lost 7 bases, with 10 bases spanning the gap. CDR3 length: 14 amino acids. The CDR3 DNA reads TGTGCCAGCAGCTTAGCCAGGGCCCCTAACACCATATATTTT. Translating gives CASSLARAPNTIYF. The whole variable domain, filled in from reference TRBV7-6 and TRBJ1-3, reads GAGVSQSPRYKVTKRGQDVALRCDPISGHVSLYWYRQALGQGPEFLTYFNYEAQQDKSGLPNDRFSAERPEGSISTLTIQRTEQRDSAMYRCASSLARAPNTIYFGEGSWLTVV.

This clone was seen a few times. The chain has TRBV11-2 and TRBJ1-1, with a tentative D call TRBD1 (5 bases). Trimming took 5 bases from V and 5 from J, leaving 15 bases between them. CDR3 length: 14 amino acids. CDR1 SGHAT and CDR2 FQNNGV come from the germline V gene. The CDR3 loop reads CASSVSGGTTEAFF. CDR3 in DNA: TGTGCCAGCAGCGTATCCGGGGGGACGACTGAAGCTTTCTTT.

This clone was picked up a small number of times. This rearrangement joins TRBV5-1 to TRBJ2-7; TRBD1 agrees at 7 bases. Unmatched junction bases numbered 9, after V lost 6 bases and J lost 3 bases. CDR1 and CDR2 (germline): SGHRS, YFSETQ. The CDR3 is made up of 14 amino acids. The DNA for the CDR3 is TGCGCCAGCACTGAAGGGACAGCAAGCTACGAGCAGTACTTC. Amino acids: CASTEGTASYEQYF.

This clone showed up just a few times. The chain combines TRBV5-6 with TRBJ1-4; possible D gene TRBD1, 6 bases. The CDR3 length is 16 residues. Trimming took 0 bases from V and 6 from J, leaving 15 bases between them. The V gene's germline CDR1 is SGHDT and CDR2 YYEEEE. The CDR3 DNA is TGTGCCAGCAGCTTGGACCCGGGGGGGGCTCATGAAAAACTGTTTTTT. Translating gives CASSLDPGGAHEKLFF.

The table lists this clone with a few counts. The chain employs TRBV6-5 and TRBJ2-2; D is unclear. The CDR3 is 13 amino acids. V lost 4 bases and J lost 1, with 4 bases in between. Germline V gene sequence: CDR1 MNHEY, CDR2 SVGAGI. Here the CDR3 reads CASSLQNTGELFF. In DNA form, the CDR3 reads TGTGCCAGCAGTTTACAGAACACCGGGGAGCTGTTTTTT.

The chain recombines TRBV5-5 with TRBJ2-7; tentative D call: TRBD1 (5 bases). V was trimmed by 0 bases and J by 0 bases, leaving 10 bases between them. The germline gives CDR1 SGHKS, CDR2 YYEKEE (reference sequence). The CDR3 spans 15 residues. CDR3 region: CASSLGQTNSYEQYF. CDR3 sequence (DNA): TGTGCCAGCAGCTTGGGACAGACGAACTCCTACGAGCAGTACTTC.

This clone occurred a few times. V gene TRBV30 combines with J gene TRBJ2-1; weak D call: TRBD2 (6 bases). The CDR3 is made up of 15 amino acids. V was trimmed by 3 bases and J by 4 bases, leaving 16 bases between them. CDR1 is GTSNPN, CDR2 SVGIG, per germline (reference sequence). In nucleotides, the CDR3 is TGTGCCTGGAGGCCTAGGGCGGGGATATACAATGAGCAGTTCTTC. It encodes CAWRPRAGIYNEQFF.

This clone has at least ten counts. This chain links TRBV18 with TRBJ2-7; D is undetermined. This CDR3 comprises 13 residues. Germline V gene lookup returns CDR1 KGHSH and CDR2 LQKENI. The V end was cut by 2 bases, the J end by 7 bases, with 12 bases between. Written as DNA, the CDR3 is TGTGCCAGCTCACCAGACAACCTCAGGGAGCAGTACTTC. Translation: CASSPDNLREQYF.